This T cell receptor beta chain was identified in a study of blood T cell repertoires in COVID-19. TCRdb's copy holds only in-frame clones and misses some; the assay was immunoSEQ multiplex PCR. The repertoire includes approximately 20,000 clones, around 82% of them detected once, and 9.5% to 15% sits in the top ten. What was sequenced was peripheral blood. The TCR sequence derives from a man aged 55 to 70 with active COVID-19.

The CDR3 bases are TGTGCCAGCAGGGGAGGTGGTGGAAACACCATATATTTT. This translates into CASRGGGGNTIYF. The chain joins TRBV6-5 to TRBJ1-3; D not resolved. Trimming removed 6 bases at V and 3 bases at J, with 9 bases between. The CDR3 totals 13 residues. The V gene's germline CDR1 is MNHEY and CDR2 SVGAGI.